One and the same sample provided the 14 T cell receptor beta chains below, sequenced in a study of T cell responses to AZD1222 COVID-19 vaccine. Only in-frame clones appear in the TCRdb table, and some are missing; sequencing was by immunoSEQ multiplex PCR. In the table there are 100,000 to 150,000 clones, 75% to 90% of which are singletons. Sequenced material: peripheral blood, taken on day 0 of AZD1222 vaccination. The receptors were gathered from an adult in good health.

This clone was found a few times. The CDR3 DNA follows: TGTGCCAGCAGCTTAGCGGGACAGGGTCCAGATACGCAGTATTTT. Amino acid sequence: CASSLAGQGPDTQYF. This chain joins TRBV7-2 and TRBJ2-3; 9 bases are shared with TRBD1. V shed 0 bases, J shed 4 bases, and the junction held 2 bases outside the gene matches. Germline V CDR1 and CDR2: SGHTA, FQGNSA. This CDR3 is built from 15 residues. The whole variable domain, filled in from reference TRBV7-2 and TRBJ2-3, reads GAGVSQSPSNKVTEKGKDVELRCDPISGHTALYWYRQSLGQGLEFLIYFQGNSAPDKSGLPSDRFSAERTGGSVSTLTIQRTQQEDSAVYLCASSLAGQGPDTQYFGPGTRLTVL.

V usage is TRBV24-1 and J usage is TRBJ2-3; D remains unclear. V lost 4 bases and J lost 3, with 13 bases in between. Germline V gives CDR1 KGHDR, CDR2 SFDVKD. The CDR3 loop spans 15 amino acids. The CDR3 protein is CATSDPTRVTDTQYF. The CDR3, as DNA: TGTGCCACCAGTGACCCGACTCGGGTTACAGATACGCAGTATTTT.

The V call is TRBV28, the J call TRBJ2-7; D gene uncertain. The CDR3 loop spans 12 amino acids. CDR1 and CDR2 from the germline V gene are MDHEN and SYDVKM. V lost 8 bases to trimming and J lost 0 bases, with 8 bases between them. The CDR3 nucleotides read TGTGCCAGCGGGGTCTACTCCTACGAGCAGTACTTC. Its protein product is CASGVYSYEQYF.

CDR3 coding DNA: TGCAGCGTTGTCGGTGGGCCGAATACGCAGTATTTT. It specifies CSVVGGPNTQYF. V is TRBV29-1 and J is TRBJ2-3; no definite D call. The V gene lost 4 bases and the J gene lost 7 bases, with 12 bases spanning the gap. The CDR3 spans 12 residues. Looked up from germline, CDR1 is SQVTM and CDR2 is ANQGSEA.

The chain recombines TRBV5-6 with TRBJ2-2; D may correspond to TRBD1 or TRBD2 (5 bases each). Germline CDR1 is SGHDT and CDR2 is YYEEEE. With 4 bases removed from V and 2 bases from J, the gap between germline ends came to 9 bases. This CDR3 comprises 14 residues. Here the CDR3 reads CASSVGPNTGELFF. For the CDR3, the DNA is TGTGCCAGCAGCGTGGGACCTAACACCGGGGAGCTGTTTTTT.

The chain combines TRBV9 with TRBJ1-5; D is ambiguous. The CDR3 has 16 residues. Trimming cost V 1 base and J 2 bases, with 13 bases left between them. Germline V gene data show CDR1 as SGDLS and CDR2 as YYNGEE. CDR3 in amino acids: CASSVISGQGNQPQHF. CDR3 nucleotides: TGTGCCAGCAGCGTAATAAGCGGGCAAGGCAATCAGCCCCAGCATTTT.

The genes are TRBV6-2 or TRBV6-3 and TRBJ2-7, with TRBD1 matching 10 bases. J lost 2 bases, V lost 1 base, and 2 bases had no gene match. This CDR3 region has 15 residues. CDR1 is MNHEY and CDR2 is SVGEGT in the germline V gene. The CDR3 DNA is TGTGCCAGCAGTTACTTTGGGACAGGGGCCTACGAGCAGTACTTC. It encodes CASSYFGTGAYEQYF.

The chain joins TRBV28 to TRBJ1-5; 9 bases agree with TRBD1. This CDR3 is built from 15 residues. J gave up 0 bases and V 10 bases, and 7 bases lay outside the gene matches. Germline CDR1 reads MDHEN; CDR2 reads SYDVKM. The CDR3 sequence is CATSDRGYSNQPQHF. CDR3 DNA: TGTGCCACTTCGGACAGGGGCTATAGCAATCAGCCCCAGCATTTT. Based on the CDR3 plus reference TRBV28 and TRBJ1-5, the full variable domain is DVKVTQSSRYLVKRTGEKVFLECVQDMDHENMFWYRQDPGLGLRLIYFSYDVKMKEKGDIPEGYSVSREKKERFSLILESASTNQTSMYLCATSDRGYSNQPQHFGDGTRLSIL.

The gene calls are TRBV3-1 (or the pseudogene TRBV3-2) and TRBJ1-3; D is ambiguous. The V end was cut by 10 bases, the J end by 7 bases, with 11 bases between. Germline V gene sequence: CDR1 LGHDT, CDR2 YNNKEL (reference sequence). The CDR3 contains 11 residues. The CDR3 bases are TGTGCCATCGCCCAATGCAACACCATATATTTT. Protein: CAIAQCNTIYF.

This CDR3 reads CASSDRMDSIAKNIQYF. The CDR3 region has the DNA TGTGCCAGCAGTGACCGCATGGATTCAATAGCCAAAAACATTCAGTACTTC. This chain joins TRBV2 and TRBJ2-4, with D hard to call. Trimming shortened V by 3 bases and J by 0 bases, and 15 bases separated the two germline ends. The CDR3 spans 17 residues. Germline V gives CDR1 SNHLY, CDR2 FYNNEI.

CDR3 region: CASSPAGGEPLYGYTF. The DNA of the CDR3 is TGTGCCAGCAGCCCCGCGGGGGGGGAACCCCTCTATGGCTACACCTTC. The chain links TRBV21-1 to TRBJ1-2. TRBV21-1 is given as a pseudogene. The CDR3 runs 16 residues.

The chain links TRBV3-1 (or the pseudogene TRBV3-2) to TRBJ2-1, with D unclear. This CDR3 spans 15 amino acids. Trimming shortened V by 0 bases and J by 1 base, and 7 bases separated the two germline ends. Germline CDR1 reads LGHDT; CDR2 reads YNNKEL (reference sequence). In DNA form, the CDR3 reads TGTGCCAGCAGCCAAGAGGCAGGTTCCTACAATGAGCAGTTCTTC. Translated: CASSQEAGSYNEQFF.

The chain recombines TRBV21-1 with TRBJ2-7; the table names TRBD1, a call not compared with the DNA. TRBV21-1 is listed as a pseudogene. The CDR3 is 15 residues long. The CDR3 DNA reads TGTGCCAGCAGCAGAGGGACAGTTGGGGCCTACGAGCAGTACTTC. Its translation: CASSRGTVGAYEQYF.

The CDR3 is CASSPDSPAYGYTF. Here the CDR3 DNA reads TGTGCCAGCAGCCCGGACAGCCCAGCATATGGCTACACCTTC. The chain combines TRBV5-4 with TRBJ1-2, with D possibly TRBD1 on 6 matching bases. The CDR3 spans 14 residues. Germline V CDR1 and CDR2: SGHNT, YYREEE (reference sequence). V was pared by 4 bases and J by 5 bases, with 15 bases between.